This T cell receptor (beta chain) was identified in a study of blood T cell repertoires in COVID-19. Study-wide context: The cDNA or gDNA used as material had been derived from T cells, B-cell-depleted T cells, or PBMCs.

This clone was detected many times. Produced via immunoSEQ multiplex PCR; TCRdb's table is partial and in-frame only. The sample yields 150,000 to 200,000 clones, around 81% seen once. Germline V gene data show CDR1 as KGHDR and CDR2 as SFDVKD. V was trimmed by 1 base and J by 4 bases, leaving 24 bases between them. There are 20 residues in the CDR3. The sequence was obtained from a middle-aged man who had recovered from COVID-19. Sequenced input: PBMCs or T cells enriched from blood (not recorded which). V gene TRBV24-1 combines with J gene TRBJ2-2, with D perhaps TRBD2 (5 bases). CDR3 amino acids: CATSDLSFGNPGPSTGELFF. CDR3 in DNA: TGTGCCACCAGTGATTTAAGTTTCGGGAACCCGGGCCCCAGCACCGGGGAGCTGTTTTTT.